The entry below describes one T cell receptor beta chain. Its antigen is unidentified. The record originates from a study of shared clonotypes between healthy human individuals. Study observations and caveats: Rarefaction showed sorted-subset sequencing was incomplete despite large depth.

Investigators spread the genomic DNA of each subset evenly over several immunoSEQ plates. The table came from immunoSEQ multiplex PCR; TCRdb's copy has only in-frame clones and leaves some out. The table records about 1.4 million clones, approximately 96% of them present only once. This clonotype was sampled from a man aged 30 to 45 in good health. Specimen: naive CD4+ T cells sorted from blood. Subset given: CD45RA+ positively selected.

The CDR3 is CASSKGQGAREQYF. CDR3 in DNA: TGCGCCAGCAGCAAGGGACAGGGGGCGCGAGAGCAGTACTTC. The J gene is TRBJ2-7, the V gene TRBV5-1; TRBD1 matches 12 bases. V lost 4 bases and J lost 7; bases outside the gene matches: 6. The V gene's germline CDR1 is SGHRS and CDR2 YFSETQ. This CDR3 has 14 amino acids.